The TCR beta chain described here comes from a study of cytomegalovirus exposure and HLA in healthy donors. Study information: A prior analysis found about 120 million unique TCR beta sequences from some 200 million T cells.

PCR primers comprised 60 Vbeta and 13 Jbeta primers. Generated by immunoSEQ multiplex PCR, the TCRdb table keeps only in-frame clones and is missing some. This table holds fewer than 200,000 clones, about 80% found once. General study results and limits: Some V segments, TRBV6-2 and TRBV6-3 among them, were indistinguishable and were therefore excluded.

A note on this clone: Its target is unknown.

CDR1 is SGHRS and CDR2 is YFSETQ in the germline V gene. This CDR3 contains 11 residues. V lost 0 bases and J lost 5, with 3 bases in between. Sequencing was performed on PBMCs. The chain is built from TRBV5-1 and TRBJ2-7; the D is unclear. The sequence was obtained from a woman in her twenties or thirties in good health and CMV-seronegative. CDR3 in amino acids: CASSLEHEQYF. CDR3 coding DNA: TGCGCCAGCAGCTTGGAGCACGAGCAGTACTTC.